This T cell receptor beta chain was sequenced during a study of cytomegalovirus exposure and HLA in healthy donors. Study details: The roughly 700 first-cohort repertoires and the 130 or so validation repertoires shared the same platform, a later analysis reported.

The data were produced by immunoSEQ multiplex PCR, yet TCRdb's version contains in-frame clones alone and is incomplete. The top ten hold 3% to 3.5% of the sample, which has some 260,000 clones, 90% seen once. With respect to this clone: Antigen unknown.

General study findings and limits: The tendency of first-cohort TCR clusters to co-occur in the 120 or so validation repertoires emerged from a later analysis. According to the study, approximately 150 TCR beta chains were cytomegalovirus-associated.

The CDR3 is made up of 15 amino acids. Per germline, CDR1 SQVTM and CDR2 ANQGSEA. The V gene end was trimmed by 2 bases and the J gene end by 4 bases; junction bases not matched to a gene: 5. The chain employs TRBV29-1 and TRBJ2-2; 9 bases fit TRBD1. The sequence came from a woman in her 30s in good health and CMV-seronegative. Input material: PBMCs. The CDR3 nucleotides are TGCAGCGTTGAATACAGGGGGCAGGGCACCGGGGAGCTGTTTTTT. Protein sequence: CSVEYRGQGTGELFF.